These 12 T cell receptor beta chains were all obtained from the same sample, sequenced in a study of T cell changes during pregnancy in multiple sclerosis. The data were produced by immunoSEQ multiplex PCR, yet TCRdb's version contains in-frame clones alone and is incomplete. This table holds some 38,000 clones, around nine tenths found once. Specimen: CD8+ T cells from peripheral blood mononuclear cells, collected in the third trimester of pregnancy. The receptor set was obtained from a female donor with multiple sclerosis, enrolled in a pregnancy study.

The chain carries TRBV18 and TRBJ1-4, with D possibly being TRBD1 (5 bases). This CDR3 comprises 13 residues. The germline gives CDR1 KGHSH, CDR2 LQKENI. Trimming removed 8 bases from V and 5 bases from J, with 12 bases in between. CDR3 protein: CASRGTVNEKLFF. The CDR3 nucleotides are TGTGCCAGCCGCGGGACGGTAAATGAAAAACTGTTTTTT.

The rearrangement links TRBV27 to TRBJ2-2; 7 bases fit TRBD2. The length of the CDR3 is 15 residues. J gave up 0 bases and V 4 bases, and 2 bases lay outside the gene matches. Germline V CDR1 and CDR2: MNHEY, SMNVEV (reference sequence). The CDR3 sequence is CASSWEGTNTGELFF. CDR3 DNA sequence: TGTGCCAGCAGTTGGGAGGGTACGAACACCGGGGAGCTGTTTTTT.

The chain recombines TRBV27 with TRBJ1-1; D might be TRBD1 (5 bases). The CDR3 is 13 amino acids. The germline V and J ends were trimmed by 4 bases and 3 bases, with 9 bases remaining between them. The germline CDR1 and CDR2 sequences are MNHEY and SMNVEV (reference sequence). CDR3 region: CASSSGRDTEAFF. The CDR3 DNA is TGTGCCAGCAGTTCTGGCAGGGACACTGAAGCTTTCTTT.

The chain is built from TRBV6-6 and TRBJ2-5; D ambiguous. The CDR3 has 14 amino acids. The germline V and J ends were trimmed by 5 bases and 2 bases, with 12 bases remaining between them. Germline lookup yields CDR1 MNHNY and CDR2 SVGAGI (reference sequence). The CDR3 here is CASSLLKAQETQYF. CDR3 nucleotide sequence: TGTGCCAGCAGTCTCCTCAAAGCTCAAGAGACCCAGTACTTC.

The rearrangement uses TRBV28 and TRBJ2-3; 8 bases agree with TRBD1. The junction had 2 bases not matched to a gene; V was cut back by 0 bases and J by 0 bases. The germline CDR1 and CDR2 sequences are MDHEN and SYDVKM. The CDR3 length is 16 residues. CDR3 in amino acids: CASSLWGQASTDTQYF. The DNA for the CDR3 is TGTGCCAGCAGTTTATGGGGACAGGCGAGCACAGATACGCAGTATTTT.

The chain joins TRBV21-1 to TRBJ2-7; the DNA was not used to check the table's D call, TRBD1. TRBV21-1 is assigned pseudogene status. This CDR3 is built from 13 residues. The CDR3 coding sequence is TGTGCCAGCAGCACCGTGGACAGGTACGAGCAGTACTTC. It translates to CASSTVDRYEQYF.

The chain has TRBV5-4 and TRBJ2-1; 12 bases map to TRBD2. V dropped 4 bases and J dropped 2; count of bases not matched to a gene: 1. Germline CDR1 reads SGHNT; CDR2 reads YYREEE (reference sequence). This CDR3 spans 15 amino acids. The CDR3 sequence is CASSPSGGAYNEQFF. CDR3 sequence (DNA): TGTGCCAGCAGCCCTAGCGGGGGGGCCTACAATGAGCAGTTCTTC.

The sample holds one count of this clone. The chain joins TRBV10-1 to TRBJ1-1; TRBD1 might be the D (5 bases). Trimming shortened V by 0 bases and J by 5 bases, and 19 bases separated the two germline ends. The CDR3 runs to 17 residues. Germline V gene lookup returns CDR1 WNHNN and CDR2 SYGVQD (reference sequence). Here the CDR3 reads CASSESGSGRFSTEAFF. In nucleotides, the CDR3 is TGCGCCAGCAGTGAGTCAGGGTCAGGGCGGTTTAGTACTGAAGCTTTCTTT.

This chain joins TRBV29-1 and TRBJ1-1; tentatively, D is TRBD1 (5 bases). The V end was cut by 7 bases, the J end by 0 bases, with 18 bases between. Germline CDR1 is SQVTM and CDR2 is ANQGSEA. The CDR3 is 15 amino acids. The CDR3 sequence is CSGKSGWGMNTEAFF. As DNA, the CDR3 is TGCAGCGGTAAATCAGGGTGGGGAATGAACACTGAAGCTTTCTTT.

The rearrangement uses TRBV4-3 and TRBJ2-3; 8 bases match TRBD2. From germline, CDR1 is LGHNA and CDR2 YSLEER. The ends lost 4 bases at V and 5 bases at J; junction bases unmatched: 5. CDR3 length: 14 amino acids. This CDR3 reads CASSPAGGLDTQYF. The CDR3 DNA follows: TGCGCCAGCAGCCCCGCGGGGGGTTTAGATACGCAGTATTTT.

The chain uses TRBV2 and TRBJ1-1, with D perhaps TRBD1 (5 bases). The CDR3 runs to 13 residues. Deletions cut 7 bases from V and 4 bases from J, with 13 bases between. CDR1 is SNHLY, CDR2 FYNNEI, per germline. Here the CDR3 DNA reads TGTGCCAGCACCGAAGTGGGGGGCACTGAAGCTTTCTTT. Its protein is CASTEVGGTEAFF.

This chain joins TRBV7-9 and TRBJ1-4; 7 bases are a match to TRBD1. The CDR3 extends over 15 amino acids. Trimming at V came to 5 bases and at J to 8 bases, leaving 11 bases not matched to a gene. Germline CDR1 is SEHNR and CDR2 is FQNEAQ (reference sequence). The CDR3 region is CASSPTDREFEKLFF. The DNA of the CDR3 is TGTGCCAGCAGCCCCACTGACAGGGAATTCGAAAAACTGTTTTTT.